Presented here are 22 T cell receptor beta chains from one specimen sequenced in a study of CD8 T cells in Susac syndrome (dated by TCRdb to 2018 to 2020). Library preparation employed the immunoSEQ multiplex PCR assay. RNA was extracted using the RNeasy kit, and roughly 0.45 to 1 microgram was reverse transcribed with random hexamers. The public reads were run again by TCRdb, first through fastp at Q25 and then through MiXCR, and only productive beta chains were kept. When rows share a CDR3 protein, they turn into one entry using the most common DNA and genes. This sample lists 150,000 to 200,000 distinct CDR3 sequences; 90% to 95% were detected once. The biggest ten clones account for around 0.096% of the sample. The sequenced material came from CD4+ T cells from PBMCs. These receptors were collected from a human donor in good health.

CDR3 nucleotides: TGCAGTGCTAATGTCAGGGGTTCCTTGCCACCCGACACTGAAGCTTTCTTT. Translated: CSANVRGSLPPDTEAFF. V gene TRBV20-1 combines with J gene TRBJ1-1; TRBD1 might be the D (6 bases). Trimming shortened V by 4 bases and J by 3 bases, and 24 bases separated the two germline ends. The CDR3 is 17 residues long. CDR1 is DFQATT, CDR2 SNEGSKA, per germline (reference sequence).

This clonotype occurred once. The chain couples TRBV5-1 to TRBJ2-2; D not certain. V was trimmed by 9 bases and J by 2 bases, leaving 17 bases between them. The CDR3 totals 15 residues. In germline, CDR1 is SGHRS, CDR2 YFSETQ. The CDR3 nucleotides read TGCGCCACCCGATTCTCCTCGGGTAACACCGGGGAGCTGTTTTTT. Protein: CATRFSSGNTGELFF.

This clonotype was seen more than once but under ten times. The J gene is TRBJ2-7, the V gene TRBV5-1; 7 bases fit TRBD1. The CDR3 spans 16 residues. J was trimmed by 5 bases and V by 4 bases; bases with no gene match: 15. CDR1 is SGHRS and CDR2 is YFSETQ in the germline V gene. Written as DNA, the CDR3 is TGCGCCAGCAGCATAAGACCGGGACAGTTATTCCACGAGCAGTACTTC. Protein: CASSIRPGQLFHEQYF.

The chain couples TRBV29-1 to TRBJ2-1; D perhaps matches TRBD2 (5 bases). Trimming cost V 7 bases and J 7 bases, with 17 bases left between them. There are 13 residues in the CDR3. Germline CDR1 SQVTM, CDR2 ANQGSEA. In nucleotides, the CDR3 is TGCAGCGCAGGACTGGCCGCCGGGAATGAGCAGTTCTTC. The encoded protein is CSAGLAAGNEQFF.

CDR3 DNA: TGCAGTGCTCATTACCAGATGGGGGAGACCCAGTACTTC. Protein: CSAHYQMGETQYF. The chain joins TRBV20-1 to TRBJ2-5; D uncertain. The CDR3 is 13 amino acids. With 5 bases removed from V and 5 bases from J, the gap between germline ends came to 15 bases. Per germline, CDR1 DFQATT and CDR2 SNEGSKA (reference sequence).

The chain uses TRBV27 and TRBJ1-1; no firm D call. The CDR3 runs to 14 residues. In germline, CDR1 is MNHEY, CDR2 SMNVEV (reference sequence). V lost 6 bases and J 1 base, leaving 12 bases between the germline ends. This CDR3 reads CASRPARGNTEAFF. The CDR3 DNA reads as TGTGCCAGCAGGCCCGCGCGGGGGAACACTGAAGCTTTCTTT.

The CDR3 sequence is CSARDIRPPGNTIYF. For the CDR3, the DNA is TGCAGTGCTAGAGATATCCGGCCCCCTGGAAACACCATATATTTT. The chain links TRBV20-1 to TRBJ1-3; no clear D gene. V was shortened by 0 bases and J by 2 bases, with 11 bases between the two germline ends. The CDR3 is made up of 15 amino acids. Germline loops: CDR1 DFQATT, CDR2 SNEGSKA (reference sequence).

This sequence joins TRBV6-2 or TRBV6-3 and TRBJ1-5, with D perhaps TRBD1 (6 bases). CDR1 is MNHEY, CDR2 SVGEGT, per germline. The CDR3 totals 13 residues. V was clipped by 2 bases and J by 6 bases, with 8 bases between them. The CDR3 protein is CASSYVRGQPQHF. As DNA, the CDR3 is TGTGCCAGCAGTTACGTCAGGGGTCAGCCCCAGCATTTT.

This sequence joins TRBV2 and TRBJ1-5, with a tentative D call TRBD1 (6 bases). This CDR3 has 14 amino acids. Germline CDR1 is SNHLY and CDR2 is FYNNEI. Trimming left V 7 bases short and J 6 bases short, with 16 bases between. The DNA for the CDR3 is TGTGCCAGCACGGGGGAGGGGGGTATTCAGCCCCAGCATTTT. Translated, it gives CASTGEGGIQPQHF.

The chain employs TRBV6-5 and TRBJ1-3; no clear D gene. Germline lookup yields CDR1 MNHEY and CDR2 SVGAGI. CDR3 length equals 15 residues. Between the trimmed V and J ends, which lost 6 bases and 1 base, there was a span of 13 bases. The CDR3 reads CASRRDGGSGNTIYF. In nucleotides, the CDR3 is TGTGCCAGCAGACGTGACGGTGGATCTGGAAACACCATATATTTT.

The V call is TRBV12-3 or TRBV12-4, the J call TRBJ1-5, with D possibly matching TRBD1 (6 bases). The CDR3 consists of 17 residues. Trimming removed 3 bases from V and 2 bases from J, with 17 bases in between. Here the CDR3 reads CASSFGATGRGNQPQHF. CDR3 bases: TGTGCCAGCAGTTTTGGGGCGACAGGCAGAGGCAATCAGCCCCAGCATTTT.

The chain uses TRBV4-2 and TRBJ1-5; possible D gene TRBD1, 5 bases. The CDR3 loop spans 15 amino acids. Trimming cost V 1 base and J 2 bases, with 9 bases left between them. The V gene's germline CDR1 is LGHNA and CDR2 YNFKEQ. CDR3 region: CASSQGGTGNQPQHF. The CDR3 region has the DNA TGTGCCAGCAGCCAAGGGGGGACGGGCAATCAGCCCCAGCATTTT.

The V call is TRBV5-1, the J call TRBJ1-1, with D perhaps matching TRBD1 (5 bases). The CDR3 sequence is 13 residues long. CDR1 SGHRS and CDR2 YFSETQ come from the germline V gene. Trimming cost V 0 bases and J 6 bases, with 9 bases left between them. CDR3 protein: CASSLAGSSEAFF. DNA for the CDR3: TGCGCCAGCAGCTTGGCAGGGTCTTCTGAAGCTTTCTTT.

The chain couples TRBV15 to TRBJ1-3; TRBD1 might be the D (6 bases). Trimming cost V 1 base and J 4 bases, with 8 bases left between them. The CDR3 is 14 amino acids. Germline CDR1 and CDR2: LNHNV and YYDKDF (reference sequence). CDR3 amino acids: CATSRAGAGNTIYF. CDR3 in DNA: TGTGCCACCAGCAGAGCAGGGGCCGGAAACACCATATATTTT.

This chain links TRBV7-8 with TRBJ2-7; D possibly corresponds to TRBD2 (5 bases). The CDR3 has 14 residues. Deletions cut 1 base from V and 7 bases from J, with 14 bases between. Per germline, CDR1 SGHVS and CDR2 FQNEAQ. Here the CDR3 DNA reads TGTGCCAGCAGCTTAGGGACTTTCATGGGGGAGCAGTACGTC. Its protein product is CASSLGTFMGEQYV.

The DNA for the CDR3 is TGTGCCAGCTCACTTCTTCAGGGGGCGAACAACGAGCAGTACTTC. Translated: CASSLLQGANNEQYF. V and J are TRBV18 and TRBJ2-7, with TRBD1 matching 8 bases. V was pared by 4 bases and J by 5 bases, with 10 bases of the junction left unmatched. The CDR3 has 15 amino acids. Germline lookup yields CDR1 KGHSH and CDR2 LQKENI.

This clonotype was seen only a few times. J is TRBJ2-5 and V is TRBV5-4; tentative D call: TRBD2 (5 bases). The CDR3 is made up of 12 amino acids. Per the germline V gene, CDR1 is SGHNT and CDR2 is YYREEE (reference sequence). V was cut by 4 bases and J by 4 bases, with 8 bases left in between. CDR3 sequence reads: CASSRGGETQYF. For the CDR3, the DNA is TGTGCCAGCAGCCGCGGAGGAGAGACCCAGTACTTC.

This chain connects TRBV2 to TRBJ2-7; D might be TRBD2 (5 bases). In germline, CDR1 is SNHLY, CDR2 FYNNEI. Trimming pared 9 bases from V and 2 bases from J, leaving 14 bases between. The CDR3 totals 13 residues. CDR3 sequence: CARGVNSPYEQYV. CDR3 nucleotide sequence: TGTGCCAGGGGAGTGAACTCACCCTACGAGCAGTACGTC.

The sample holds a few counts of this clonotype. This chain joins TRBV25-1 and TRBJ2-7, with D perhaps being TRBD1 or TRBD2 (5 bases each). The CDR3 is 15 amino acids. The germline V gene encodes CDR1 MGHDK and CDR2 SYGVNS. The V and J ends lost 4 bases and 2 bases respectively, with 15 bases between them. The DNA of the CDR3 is TGTGCCAGCAGTGTCCCCGGGACGGGACCCTACGAGCAGTACTTC. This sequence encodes CASSVPGTGPYEQYF.

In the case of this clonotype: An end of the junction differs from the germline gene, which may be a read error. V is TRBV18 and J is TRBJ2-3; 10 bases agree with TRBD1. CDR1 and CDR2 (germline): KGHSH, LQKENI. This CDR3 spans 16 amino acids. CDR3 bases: TGTGCCAGCTCGCCACTCCGGGACAGGGGCCTCACGACGCAGTATTTT. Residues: CASSPLRDRGLTTQYF.

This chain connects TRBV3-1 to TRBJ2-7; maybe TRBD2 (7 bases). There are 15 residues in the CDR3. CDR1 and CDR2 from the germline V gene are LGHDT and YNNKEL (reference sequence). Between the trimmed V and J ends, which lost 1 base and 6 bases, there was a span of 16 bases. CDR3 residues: CASSQGVGGAAEQYF. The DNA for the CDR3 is TGTGCCAGCAGCCAAGGGGTTGGGGGGGCGGCCGAGCAGTACTTC.

CDR3 nucleotides: TGTGCCAGCAGTTCCCCAACCCGGACACCGAGTGAAAAACTGTTTTTT. It specifies CASSSPTRTPSEKLFF. The rearrangement joins TRBV6-2 or TRBV6-3 to TRBJ1-4, with TRBD1 as a possible D gene (5 bases). The CDR3 is 16 amino acids. Germline lookup yields CDR1 MNHEY and CDR2 SVGEGT. Trimming removed 4 bases from V and 7 bases from J, with 19 bases in between.